Each of the 16 T cell receptor beta chains below was sequenced from the same sample in a study of control samples from healthy donors and cancer patients (dated by TCRdb to the early 2020s). Libraries came from the immunoSEQ multiplex PCR assay. TCRdb stores this immuneACCESS table with in-frame sequences only. Part of the clones is absent; in the studies checked, under half of the shortfall reflects unresolved V genes, and no reason is known for the rest. A total of about 180,000 clones appear in this sample, roughly 92% of them only once. The ten largest clones capture approximately 1.5% of the sample. The specimen was blood. These TCRs come from a young man in good health.

The chain combines TRBV9 with TRBJ2-7, with D tentatively TRBD2 (6 bases). Germline-derived CDR1 and CDR2 are SGDLS and YYNGEE. This CDR3 has 14 amino acids. V was pared by 4 bases and J by 2 bases, with 13 bases between. In DNA form, the CDR3 reads TGTGCCAGCAGCTCGGGCGGGGCCCCCTACGAGCAGTACTTC. This gives the protein CASSSGGAPYEQYF.

This rearrangement joins TRBV10-3 to TRBJ2-1; maybe TRBD2 (6 bases). This CDR3 is built from 15 residues. V was shortened by 0 bases and J by 6 bases, with 12 bases between the two germline ends. Germline V gene data show CDR1 as ENHRY and CDR2 as SYGVKD. CDR3 in DNA: TGTGCCATCAGTGAGTCGACCGGGGGAGGCAATGAGCAGTTCTTC. This encodes CAISESTGGGNEQFF.

CDR3 residues: CASSLLRDRGYGYTF. In DNA form, the CDR3 reads TGTGCCAGCAGCTTACTTCGAGACAGGGGCTATGGCTACACCTTC. The J gene is TRBJ1-2, the V gene TRBV7-9, with 8 nucleotides matching TRBD1. Germline V gene data show CDR1 as SEHNR and CDR2 as FQNEAQ (reference sequence). The CDR3 has 15 amino acids. V lost 2 bases to trimming and J lost 4 bases; unmatched junction nucleotides: 6.

The rearrangement joins TRBV5-1 to TRBJ2-2; D gene ambiguous. V lost 0 bases to trimming and J lost 0 bases, with 6 bases between them. Looked up from germline, CDR1 is SGHRS and CDR2 is YFSETQ. This CDR3 is 15 amino acids long. The CDR3 reads CASSLAFTNTGELFF. The CDR3 nucleotides read TGCGCCAGCAGCTTGGCCTTTACGAACACCGGGGAGCTGTTTTTT.

The V call is TRBV4-3, the J call TRBJ1-6, with 8 bases identical to TRBD1. CDR1 LGHNA and CDR2 YSLEER come from the germline V gene. The CDR3 is 15 amino acids. Trimming took 0 bases from V and 9 from J; bases not matched to a gene: 4. The CDR3 sequence is CASSQEWTGSSPLHF. CDR3 sequence (DNA): TGCGCCAGCAGCCAAGAGTGGACAGGGAGTTCACCCCTCCACTTT.

The rearrangement joins TRBV5-7 to TRBJ2-7, with D tentatively TRBD2 (6 bases). TRBV5-7 qualifies as an ORF whose function is uncertain. There are 14 residues in the CDR3. Trimming cost V 0 bases and J 3 bases, with 10 bases left between them. CDR3 sequence (DNA): TGTGCCAGCAGCTTGGGGAGGGGAGGCTACGAGCAGTACTTC. Amino acid sequence: CASSLGRGGYEQYF.

The chain combines TRBV29-1 with TRBJ1-2; D unresolved. Germline V gene lookup returns CDR1 SQVTM and CDR2 ANQGSEA. The CDR3 extends over 14 amino acids. Trimming stripped 3 bases from V and 4 bases from J, with 15 bases between. The CDR3, as DNA: TGCAGCGTTGAGAGTACAGTAGATTTCTATGGCTACACCTTC. This translates into CSVESTVDFYGYTF. Complete variable domain (other parts from reference TRBV29-1 and TRBJ1-2): SAVISQKPSRDICQRGTSLTIQCQVDSQVTMMFWYRQQPGQSLTLIATANQGSEATYESGFVIDKFPISRPNLTFSTLTVSNMSPEDSSIYLCSVESTVDFYGYTFGSGTRLTVV.

The rearrangement uses TRBV5-1 and TRBJ2-5; 9 bases line up with TRBD2. The CDR3 length is 15 residues. Germline assignment: CDR1 SGHRS and CDR2 YFSETQ. V was pared by 4 bases and J by 5 bases, with 9 bases of the junction left unmatched. DNA of the CDR3: TGCGCCAGCAGCCAAGGGACTAGCAGAGGGGAGACCCAGTACTTC. It encodes CASSQGTSRGETQYF.

The chain links TRBV4-1 to TRBJ1-3, with D possibly being TRBD1 (5 bases). Germline-derived CDR1 and CDR2 are MGHRA and YSYEKL. The CDR3 loop spans 16 amino acids. Trimming took 3 bases from V and 2 from J, leaving 14 bases between them. The CDR3, as DNA: TGCGCCAGCAGCCACCCACGGGGCGCGACTGGAAACACCATATATTTT. Its translation is CASSHPRGATGNTIYF.

The chain carries TRBV7-2 and TRBJ2-3, with 8 bases aligning to TRBD1. The V segment lost 4 bases and the J segment 4 bases; nucleotides outside the gene matches: 7. This CDR3 is built from 15 residues. Germline assignment: CDR1 SGHTA and CDR2 FQGNSA. The CDR3 here is CASSSGGVYADTQYF. The CDR3 DNA reads TGTGCCAGCAGCTCAGGGGGCGTTTACGCAGATACGCAGTATTTT.

The V and J genes are TRBV7-2 and TRBJ1-1; 8 positions match TRBD1. Germline CDR1 and CDR2: SGHTA and FQGNSA. V lost 4 bases, J lost 4 bases, and 5 bases stayed unmatched. This CDR3 contains 14 residues. CDR3 in DNA: TGTGCCAGCAGCTATACGACAGGGGTCACTGAAGCTTTCTTT. This gives the protein CASSYTTGVTEAFF.

The chain combines TRBV4-1 with TRBJ1-4; weak D call: TRBD1 (6 bases). CDR3 length equals 17 residues. Trimming cost V 0 bases and J 2 bases, with 13 bases left between them. Germline CDR1 reads MGHRA; CDR2 reads YSYEKL. The chain's CDR3 is CASSQEEGGGTNEKLFF. CDR3 nucleotides: TGCGCCAGCAGCCAAGAGGAGGGGGGGGGCACTAATGAAAAACTGTTTTTT.

The gene calls are TRBV28 and TRBJ1-6, with 9 bases identical to TRBD1. This CDR3 is built from 15 residues. Per the germline V gene, CDR1 is MDHEN and CDR2 is SYDVKM. J gave up 10 bases and V 11 bases, and 15 bases lay outside the gene matches. CDR3 loop: CACSGPGQGESPLHF. The CDR3 DNA follows: TGTGCCTGTTCCGGCCCGGGACAGGGAGAATCACCCCTCCACTTT.

This chain links TRBV7-2 with TRBJ2-5; D not certain. Trimming shortened V by 2 bases and J by 5 bases, and 3 bases separated the two germline ends. Germline V gene data show CDR1 as SGHTA and CDR2 as FQGNSA. This CDR3 has 11 residues. DNA for the CDR3: TGTGCCAGCAGCTTATCGGAGACCCAGTACTTC. It translates to CASSLSETQYF.

This chain links TRBV18 with TRBJ2-5; D gene unclear. The V gene's germline CDR1 is KGHSH and CDR2 LQKENI. Between the trimmed V and J ends, which lost 2 bases and 0 bases, there was a span of 4 bases. This CDR3 contains 13 residues. The CDR3, as DNA: TGTGCCAGCTCACCAAAACACCAAGAGACCCAGTACTTC. Protein: CASSPKHQETQYF.

This chain connects TRBV5-1 to TRBJ1-1; 11 bases fit TRBD1. This CDR3 region has 14 residues. Trimming cost V 1 base and J 8 bases; bases outside gene matches: 4. Germline CDR1 is SGHRS and CDR2 is YFSETQ. The CDR3 nucleotides read TGCGCCAGCAGCTTGAGGACAGGGGGCGAGGAAGCTTTCTTT. Protein product: CASSLRTGGEEAFF.